The clone carrying this T cell receptor (beta chain) was picked up a small number of times. MiXCR, run by TCRdb on the RT-PCR reads, gives a single entry per CDR3 protein. The profile shows 500,000 to 600,000 distinct CDR3 sequences, around 11% of them singletons. This sample is drawn from a study of response to subunit inactivated influenza vaccine. V gave up 2 bases and J gave up 3 bases, with 9 bases separating them. Looked up from germline, CDR1 is MNHEY and CDR2 is SVGEGT. This CDR3 has 14 amino acids. These same records also appear under a second study, on T cells expressing NK-cell markers. That paper adds: 5'RACE template switching with UMIs generated TCR beta cDNA.

V and J are TRBV6-2 or TRBV6-3 and TRBJ2-3; unclear D gene. The source of this sequence is a man aged 45 to 65 who received an inactivated influenza vaccine. The input for sequencing was PBMCs from blood, taken on the day of vaccination. CDR3 sequence reads: CASSYLRRTDTQYF. For the CDR3, the DNA is TGTGCCAGCAGTTACCTGAGGCGAACAGATACGCAGTATTTT.